These T cell receptor beta chains were read from a single sample in a study of response to subunit inactivated influenza vaccine. TCRdb re-called the RT-PCR reads through MiXCR, storing one row per CDR3 protein. Among some 500,000 distinct CDR3 sequences, 10% to 15% were seen once, and the ten largest hold over 10%. Sequences were derived from PBMCs from blood, sampled 45 days after vaccination. These receptors all come from a man aged 50 or older who received an inactivated influenza vaccine. CDR3s include the opening cysteine and the closing phenylalanine or tryptophan. D genes are given only for firm matches. Clone size appears in some rows only: once, few, many, or a class for an expanded clone.

>few|TRBD2|TRBV29-1|TRBJ2-1
TGCAGCGTTGAAGGGGGGACTAGCGGGGGGCCCTACTACAATGAGCAGTTCTTC
CSVEGGTSGGPYYNEQFF
>many|NA|TRBV7-9|TRBJ2-1
TGTGCCAGCAGCTTAGGGTCAGGTAATGAGCAGTTCTTC
CASSLGSGNEQFF
>few|NA|TRBV5-1|TRBJ2-2
TGCGCCAGCAGCTTCACAGGAGAGACCGGGGAGCTGTTTTTT
CASSFTGETGELFF
>NA|NA|TRBV7-9|TRBJ2-7
TGTGCCAGCAGCCCCGTGACAGATCGGTCCTACGAGCAGTACTTC
CASSPVTDRSYEQYF
>NA|TRBD2|TRBV6-5|TRBJ2-5
TGTGCCAGCAGTTACTCCCTAGCGGGGCCCCAAGAGACCCAGTACTTC
CASSYSLAGPQETQYF
>NA|TRBD2|TRBV27|TRBJ2-5
TGTGCCAGCAGCGGGACTAGCGGGCAAGAGACCCAGTACTTC
CASSGTSGQETQYF
>NA|NA|TRBV20-1|TRBJ1-2
TGCAGTGCTCCAAACCCCACTGACAGCTCCAATTACTATGGCTACACCTTC
CSAPNPTDSSNYYGYTF
>NA|TRBD1|TRBV6-2/TRBV6-3|TRBJ2-3
TGTGCCAGCAGGCGACAGGGGGCAGCCACAGATACGCAGTATTTT
CASRRQGAATDTQYF
>many|NA|TRBV5-6|TRBJ2-7
TGTGCCAGCAGCTTGGTAAGGTACGACACGTCCTACGAGCAGTACTTC
CASSLVRYDTSYEQYF
>few|NA|TRBV7-2|TRBJ2-7
TGTGCCAGCAGCCTTCTAGCGAACTCCTACGAGCAGTACTTC
CASSLLANSYEQYF
>NA|NA|TRBV11-2|TRBJ2-1
TGTGCCAGCAGCTTAACTGGGATCAGGAATGAGCAGTTCTTC
CASSLTGIRNEQFF
>NA|NA|TRBV11-2|TRBJ2-3
TGTGCCAGCAGCCTAGAAGTGGACTCCACAGATACGCAGTATTTT
CASSLEVDSTDTQYF
>NA|TRBD1|TRBV5-5|TRBJ2-5
TGTGCCAGCAGCCCCCTGGGCAGGGGGCCGGAGACCCAGTACTTC
CASSPLGRGPETQYF
>NA|NA|TRBV29-1|TRBJ1-1
TGCAGCGCCTCTCTAGGGGTGAACACTGAAGCTTTCTTT
CSASLGVNTEAFF
>few|TRBD1|TRBV12-3/TRBV12-4|TRBJ1-2
TGTGCCAGCAGTGTGGGACAGTCAAACTATGGCTACACCTTC
CASSVGQSNYGYTF
>NA|TRBD1|TRBV7-2|TRBJ1-2
TGTGCCAGCAGCCTAACGCCGCAGGGGGCCTATGGCTACACCTTC
CASSLTPQGAYGYTF
>many|NA|TRBV6-5|TRBJ2-1
TGTGCCAGCAGTCGACTCTTTGAGCAGTTCTTC
CASSRLFEQFF
>few|NA|TRBV6-6|TRBJ2-5
TGTGCCAGCAGTTTCTTGGGGGGAGAGACCCAGTACTTC
CASSFLGGETQYF
>few|TRBD1|TRBV20-1|TRBJ2-5
TGCAGTGCTAGAGATTTCCAGGGGGCACAAGAGACCCAGTACTTC
CSARDFQGAQETQYF
>many|TRBD2|TRBV7-3|TRBJ2-2
TGTGCCAGCAGCTCCGGACTAGCGGGAGGGACCGGGGAGCTGTTTTTT
CASSSGLAGGTGELFF
>NA|NA|TRBV11-2|TRBJ1-2
TGTGCCAGCAGCTTAAGGGCAGTAGCGTGGGACTATGGCTACACCTTC
CASSLRAVAWDYGYTF
>NA|TRBD1|TRBV15|TRBJ2-3
TGTGCCACCAGCTACAGGGGGCAGCTGGGGACAGATACGCAGTATTTT
CATSYRGQLGTDTQYF
>few|NA|TRBV5-1|TRBJ2-1
TGCGCCAGCAGCTTGGGCGAGTCATACAATGAGCAGTTCTTC
CASSLGESYNEQFF
>NA|TRBD1|TRBV7-9|TRBJ2-7
TGTGCCAGCACCAGGACAGGGAACGAGCAGTACTTC
CASTRTGNEQYF
>few|TRBD1|TRBV5-1|TRBJ2-2
TGCGCCAGCAGCTTGGAAGGACAGGGGCGCATCACCGGGGAGCTGTTTTTT
CASSLEGQGRITGELFF
>few|NA|TRBV5-1|TRBJ1-6
TGCGCCAGCAGCTTGGCCCCCGGAGGAAATTCACCCCTCCACTTT
CASSLAPGGNSPLHF
>NA|TRBD1|TRBV20-1|TRBJ2-2
TGCAGTGCTAGTCCGGGACAGGGATCGACCGGGGAGCTGTTTTTT
CSASPGQGSTGELFF
>NA|NA|TRBV28|TRBJ2-1
TGTGCCAGCAGTTTTAGTCGGTGGGGGGCTAGCGTGGGATTTAGAGAGGACAATGAGCAGTTCTTC
CASSFSRWGASVGFREDNEQFF
>few|NA|TRBV20-1|TRBJ2-3
TGCAGTGCTAGATCCCGGACGGGTAGCACAGATACGCAGTATTTT
CSARSRTGSTDTQYF
>NA|NA|TRBV3-1|TRBJ2-1
TGTGCCAGCAGCCAAACTAGGGCCTACAATGAGCAGTTCTTC
CASSQTRAYNEQFF